This TCR beta chain was obtained from a study of cytomegalovirus exposure and HLA in healthy donors (dated by TCRdb to about 2017). Study-level background: An earlier analysis of approximately 590 of the donors reported about 250 Gb of sequence data and more than 90 million unique TCR beta sequences from roughly 200 million T cells. A separate validation cohort of 100 to 150 different subjects was used in addition to the approximately 670-subject first cohort. Class I and class II HLA loci were covered by the typing at four-digit resolution. A later genetic analysis used genome-wide SNP genotypes for about three fifths of the roughly 700 donors, treating that subset as a discovery cohort. Rather than using new phenotypic data, the later analysis identified candidate immune exposures from TCR beta sequences and from how often those sequences occurred across donors. To predict cytomegalovirus infection status, the study combined high-throughput TCR immunosequencing, statistical association of individual TCRs with disease status, and machine learning. The study profiled the T cell repertoires of 666 subjects by immunosequencing and related them to cytomegalovirus serostatus. An early release covering over 500 HLA-typed donors comprised about 320 gigabases of sequencing data and tens of millions of unique TCR sequences. Among the roughly 400 genotyped donors, around 81% belonged to the genetic ancestry cluster associated with self-reported Caucasian donors. An earlier analysis of roughly 600 of the donors used high-throughput TCR beta sequencing to judge whether each TCR beta V gene segment behaved as functional or pseudogenic. Every repertoire in the discovery cohort had been generated on one and the same sequencing platform. The study aimed to test whether signatures of past pathogen exposure could be identified by cataloging public T cell receptors. Roughly 5 DR-DQ haplotypes were handled as single units for association and clustering, since linkage in the cohort was strong. Donor age, sex, ethnicity and CMV serostatus were compiled alongside the repertoire data. To study patterns of TCR occurrence, a later analysis re-analyzed previously published TCR beta repertoires from several hundred donors and added high-resolution HLA genotyping. Among about 390 genotyped donors of the cohort, an average of roughly 240,000 unique TCR beta nucleotide sequences were sequenced per donor, roughly a sixth of them non-productive. The number of donors typed differed by locus, with about 629-630 for A, B, C, DRB1 and DQB1, about 500 for DQA1, approximately 580 for DPA1, and approximately 470 for DPB1.

Study-level results and caveats: According to a later genetic analysis, donors in an Asian-associated ancestry cluster had fewer N-insertions in productive TCRs than the approximately 710-donor mean. The presence/absence analyses assumed that sequencing depth was roughly uniform across donors, and that assumption may not be true. When HLA alleles, especially DR and DQ, strongly co-occurred, attributing TCR associations to individual alleles was difficult. The 87-base-pair reads could not distinguish some IMGT-functional V segments, including TRBV6-2 and TRBV6-3, so those segments were excluded. Because HLA typing was missing for some donors at each locus, association tests included only the typed subset. A later analysis found that TCR association rates varied across HLA loci, with DRB1 alleles showing the most associated TCRs and HLA-C alleles the fewest. A further reported finding was that TCR beta sequences accurately predicted the HLA-A and HLA-B alleles for most subjects in the first cohort. The authors suggested that the approach could potentially be generalized to other disease states and immunological phenotypes. Cytomegalovirus status was reported to be diagnosed by the classifier with high specificity and sensitivity in both the original and validation cohorts. In this cohort, only TCR beta chains were sequenced, and detectable features were limited by the absence of alpha or paired-chain data. Most TCR sequences were seen in very few donors, while some public TCRs were found in many individuals. Broadly in line with IMGT annotations, most TCR beta V segments showed up in productive rearrangements about 87% or about 30% of the time in an earlier analysis of some 590 of the donors. According to a later analysis, parvovirus B19, influenza, CMV and Epstein-Barr virus appeared linked to several top co-occurrence clusters. A later analysis associated roughly 17,000 TCR beta sequences with specific HLA alleles at a false discovery rate of 0.05. Because counts were too low, more than 15 rarely observed V segments, including chromosome 9 orphons, were excluded from the earlier analysis of about 500 of the donors. A later analysis found that HLA-associated TCR beta chains were more clonally expanded and had lower generation probabilities than equally common non-associated chains. A group of highly shared sequence variants was considered likely to be a technical artifact of the sequencing pipeline. In a later analysis, most CMV-associated TCR beta chains were found to appear HLA-restricted, with HLA associations seemingly driven largely by CMV exposure. Linkage disequilibrium might explain the correlated functional status among segregating V segments, but an unknown experimental factor could not be ruled out. Immune exposure information for the cohort was limited to CMV serostatus. The study listed 150 to 200 TCR beta chains as associated with cytomegalovirus. A few of the identified cytomegalovirus-associated TCR beta chains were confirmed in vitro to be specific for cytomegalovirus antigens. A later genetic analysis associated a missense DCLRE1C variant with V-gene and J-gene trimming of TCR beta chains, and an independent cohort replicated the association.

V is cut back by 2 bases and J by 1 base, with 9 bases in the junction unmatched. The germline V gene sets CDR1 to SGHTA and CDR2 to FQGNSA. From its cysteine to its phenylalanine, the CDR3 spans 17 amino acids. The entry retains the CDR3 DNA only, 51 bases that are in frame from base 1. In total, roughly 670 healthy bone marrow donors made up the cohort. At the time of sampling, every cohort member was nominally healthy, though immune exposures that went unrecorded were likely present. The donor was CMV seronegative and belonged to the group of 352 seronegative cohort members. Each donor provided a peripheral blood sample, and peripheral blood mononuclear cells were used for TCR beta sequencing. Genomic DNA was extracted from the blood cell samples with the Qiagen DNeasy Blood Extraction Kit. Concerning this clone: Its specific antigen is unknown. No quality values exist for individual bases; no much larger clone is one base distant.

The receptor library was made with the immunoSEQ multiplex PCR assay. The multiplex PCR relied on a mix of 60 forward primers for TCR Vbeta segments and 13 reverse primers for TCR Jbeta segments. The CDR3 region of rearranged TCR beta genes was amplified from genomic DNA with a multiplex PCR assay. On the Illumina HiSeq System, the amplified TCR beta libraries were sequenced as 87-base-pair reads. The original pipeline was this. A later analysis tallied roughly 80 million unique TCR beta chains across the 640 or so repertoires, and around 9.9 million of those chains were shared by two or more donors. A nearest-neighbor algorithm error-corrected the raw reads and collapsed the reads into unique sequences, merging closely related sequences to remove PCR and sequencing errors. CDR3 sequences were aligned to IMGT reference sequences to assign V, D and J gene segments. For a sequence to be retained, a match of at least six nucleotides to both a V gene segment and a J gene segment was required. A rearrangement counted as productive if the CDR3 had no stop codons and remained in frame with V and J, and every other rearrangement counted as non-productive. CDR3 was defined according to IMGT convention as the region running from the second conserved V-encoded cysteine to the conserved J-encoded phenylalanine. The earlier analysis of 587 of the donors excluded any sequence lacking an unambiguous match to a single V gene segment. In an earlier analysis of several hundred of the donors, V segments were called functional above 56.7% productive rearrangements and were called segregating when the between-donor standard deviation exceeded 5%. A statistical classification framework was built to diagnose cytomegalovirus status from the catalog of TCR beta chain sequences. In a later analysis, V and J genes were assigned by comparing TCR nucleotide sequences against IMGT/GENE-DB human TR gene sequences. A later analysis assigned CDR3 sequences and most-parsimonious VDJ recombination scenarios with the TCRdist pipeline. In a later analysis, each TCR beta chain was defined by its CDR3 amino acid sequence together with its V-gene family, and reads lacking a unique V-gene family were excluded. To address suspected cross-contamination and a sequencing artifact, a later analysis removed approximately 590 highly shared, low-generation-probability nucleotide sequences. In a later analysis, a clonal expansion index was calculated for each public chain from normalized within-repertoire ranks of inferred template counts. A later analysis computed generation probabilities with a VDJ recombination model fitted to out-of-frame rearrangements, and checked the results against IGoR. In a later analysis, TCR-TCR, TCR-HLA and TCR-CMV co-occurrence was scored with hypergeometric tests, and a repertoire-size bias correction was applied to TCR pairs. False discovery rates were estimated in a later analysis by permuting HLA or CMV assignments 20 times. In a later analysis, co-occurring TCRs were grouped with DBSCAN, and TCRdist sequence similarity was added when clustering was performed within HLA-allele-positive subsets. Repertoires with fewer than 30,000 or more than 120,000 public chains were left out of co-occurrence clustering, as were about five repertoires with anomalous nucleotide sharing. Entries here come from immuneACCESS through TCRdb and include only in-frame sequences with V and J called. Some clones fail to appear in such tables; in the studies checked, an unresolved V gene covers under half of the shortfall, and the cause of the remainder is unknown. V and J calls and clone size are copied from that table; D and trimming were computed from the DNA. In this sample the table shows 100,000 to 150,000 clones, 70% to 80% of which occur a single time. The ten biggest clones cover 0.75% to 0.95% of the sample.

Recombination joined TRBV7-2 with TRBJ2-3, with TRBD2 matching 7 junction bases. The source is a woman in her fifties or sixties in good health and CMV-seronegative. Sequences were obtained from PBMCs. At the DNA level, the sequence is TGTGCCAGCAGCTTACAAGGGCGCGGGGGAGGCACAGATACGCAGTATTTT. It encodes CASSLQGRGGGTDTQYF.